These 30 T cell receptor beta chains were all obtained from the same sample, sequenced in a study of blood T cell repertoires in COVID-19 (dated by TCRdb to about 2020). Library creation used the immunoSEQ multiplex PCR assay. TCRdb mirrors the immuneACCESS table, restricted to in-frame sequences. Some clones are absent from its copies; in checked studies, under half trace to an unresolved V gene, and the reason for the others is unknown. The table for this sample lists fewer than 200,000 clones; around 86% of them were counted only once. 6.5% to 8.5% of the sample belongs to the ten largest clones. Source material: peripheral blood. The receptors shown here come from a woman aged 70-85 years with COVID-19, enrolled during active disease.

This chain uses TRBV3-1 (or the pseudogene TRBV3-2) with TRBJ2-1; no clear D gene. Trimming stripped 3 bases from V and 5 bases from J, with 8 bases between. Germline CDR1 reads LGHDT; CDR2 reads YNNKEL (reference sequence). The CDR3 extends over 13 amino acids. The CDR3 loop is CASSHFPHNEQFF. CDR3 coding DNA: TGTGCCAGCAGCCACTTTCCTCACAATGAGCAGTTCTTC.

This clone was observed a few times. The gene calls are TRBV7-9 and TRBJ2-5; possibly TRBD2 for D (5 bases). The CDR3 extends over 13 amino acids. Germline CDR1 is SEHNR and CDR2 is FQNEAQ (reference sequence). V lost 6 bases to trimming and J lost 7 bases, with 15 bases between them. This CDR3 is CASRPDSSATQYF. The CDR3 DNA reads TGTGCCAGCAGGCCGGACTCTTCCGCGACCCAGTACTTC.

The V call is TRBV7-6, the J call TRBJ1-5; 7 bases map to TRBD1. CDR3 length equals 15 residues. CDR1 and CDR2 (germline): SGHVS, FNYEAQ. V trimming: 6 bases; J trimming: 0 bases; junction bases outside the gene matches: 5. In DNA, the CDR3 is TGTGCCAGCAGTGGGGACAGTTATAGCAATCAGCCCCAGCATTTT. Its translation is CASSGDSYSNQPQHF.

The V call is TRBV5-6, the J call TRBJ2-7; the match to TRBD1 covers 9 bases. Germline V gene sequence: CDR1 SGHDT, CDR2 YYEEEE. With V trimmed by 4 bases and J by 5 bases, 10 bases remained unmatched. The length of the CDR3 is 15 residues. CDR3 DNA: TGTGCCAGCAGCCGCAGGGGACAGGGAAGGGACGAGCAGTACTTC. Translated, it gives CASSRRGQGRDEQYF.

The chain carries TRBV7-9 and TRBJ2-3; maybe TRBD2 (5 bases). The CDR3 length is 16 residues. The germline gives CDR1 SEHNR, CDR2 FQNEAQ (reference sequence). V lost 1 base and J lost 6, with 17 bases in between. The CDR3 spells CASSLGAGISGDTQYF. The CDR3 DNA reads as TGTGCCAGCAGCTTAGGTGCCGGGATTTCTGGGGATACGCAGTATTTT.

J is TRBJ1-1 and V is TRBV6-5, with 8 positions matching TRBD1. Germline V CDR1 and CDR2: MNHEY, SVGAGI. V lost 5 bases to trimming and J lost 5 bases; unmatched junction nucleotides: 10. There are 15 residues in the CDR3. The CDR3 nucleotides are TGTGCCAGCAGTCCAAGCGGGACAGGTATGACTGAAGCTTTCTTT. Protein sequence: CASSPSGTGMTEAFF.

V gene TRBV28 combines with J gene TRBJ2-1; maybe TRBD1 (6 bases). CDR3 length: 13 amino acids. CDR1 and CDR2 from the germline V gene are MDHEN and SYDVKM. V was clipped by 7 bases and J by 6 bases, with 13 bases between them. CDR3 sequence: CASTLPRGNEQFF. The CDR3 DNA reads TGTGCCAGCACCCTACCCAGGGGCAATGAGCAGTTCTTC. Combining the CDR3 with reference TRBV28 and TRBJ2-1 gives the whole variable domain DVKVTQSSRYLVKRTGEKVFLECVQDMDHENMFWYRQDPGLGLRLIYFSYDVKMKEKGDIPEGYSVSREKKERFSLILESASTNQTSMYLCASTLPRGNEQFFGPGTRLTVL.

The genes are TRBV19 and TRBJ1-2; D ambiguous. Trimming took off 4 bases at V and 5 bases at J, with 14 bases between the two ends. CDR1 is LNHDA and CDR2 is SQIVND in the germline V gene (reference sequence). The CDR3 length is 14 residues. The CDR3 DNA is TGTGCCAGTAGTACCCCTAATGATCTATATGGCTACACCTTC. This sequence encodes CASSTPNDLYGYTF.

The chain carries TRBV6-5 and TRBJ1-1, with D maybe TRBD1 (5 bases). The CDR3 is made up of 14 amino acids. V lost 2 bases and J lost 4, with 11 bases in between. Germline lookup yields CDR1 MNHEY and CDR2 SVGAGI. The CDR3 DNA reads as TGTGCCAGCAGTTACGCAGGGTCTATCACTGAAGCTTTCTTT. This gives the protein CASSYAGSITEAFF.

This clone was detected many times. This chain connects TRBV28 to TRBJ1-3; D is uncertain. Per germline, CDR1 MDHEN and CDR2 SYDVKM. CDR3 length equals 13 residues. V lost 5 bases, J lost 4 bases, and 9 bases lay in between. The CDR3 protein is CASSPSGGNTIYF. Here the CDR3 DNA reads TGTGCCAGCAGTCCCTCGGGGGGAAACACCATATATTTT.

This clone appeared a few times. The chain joins TRBV7-9 to TRBJ2-2, with 9 positions matching TRBD1. This CDR3 is built from 17 residues. J lost 3 bases, V lost 3 bases, and 8 bases had no gene match. From germline, CDR1 is SEHNR and CDR2 FQNEAQ (reference sequence). Written as DNA, the CDR3 is TGTGCCAGCAGCTTTAACAGGGGGCATACGGACACCGGGGAGCTGTTTTTT. Residues: CASSFNRGHTDTGELFF.

This clone was seen a handful of times. The rearrangement uses TRBV11-1 and TRBJ1-1; TRBD1 aligns across 7 bases. There are 12 residues in the CDR3. In germline, CDR1 is SGHAT, CDR2 FQDESV (reference sequence). Unmatched junction bases numbered 1, after V lost 1 base and J lost 8 bases. For the CDR3, the DNA is TGTGCCAGCAGCTTAGGCAGGGGGGAAGCTTTCTTT. This gives the protein CASSLGRGEAFF.

The chain couples TRBV5-4 to TRBJ1-3, with D maybe TRBD1 (6 bases). The CDR3 covers 15 residues. The germline V gene has CDR1 SGHNT and CDR2 YYREEE (reference sequence). V lost 1 base and J lost 0, with 8 bases in between. The CDR3 coding sequence is TGTGCCAGCAGCTTGCAGGGGCTCTCTGGAAACACCATATATTTT. Protein: CASSLQGLSGNTIYF.

The CDR3 DNA reads TGCGCCAGCAGCTTGGAGGGGTTATCTACTGGGGCCAACGTCCTGACTTTC. Translated: CASSLEGLSTGANVLTF. This chain connects TRBV5-1 to TRBJ2-6, with D possibly being TRBD1 (5 bases). The CDR3 length is 17 residues. V was pared by 0 bases and J by 2 bases, with 12 bases between. The V gene's germline CDR1 is SGHRS and CDR2 YFSETQ.

This clone was detected a few times. The chain links TRBV18 to TRBJ1-1; D is unclear. CDR1 and CDR2 from the germline V gene are KGHSH and LQKENI. The V gene lost 1 base and the J gene lost 0 bases, with 12 bases spanning the gap. The CDR3 loop spans 16 amino acids. The CDR3 region has the DNA TGTGCCAGCTCACCACAAATCGGGCGGGTGAACACTGAAGCTTTCTTT. Amino acids: CASSPQIGRVNTEAFF.

The V call is TRBV19, the J call TRBJ2-2, with D perhaps TRBD2 (7 bases). V was cut by 7 bases and J by 4 bases, with 13 bases left in between. Germline V CDR1 and CDR2: LNHDA, SQIVND (reference sequence). This CDR3 region has 14 residues. CDR3 nucleotides: TGTGCCAGTAAGGGGGAGGGCCTCACCGGGGAGCTGTTTTTT. Residues: CASKGEGLTGELFF.

The chain joins TRBV11-2 to TRBJ2-7; TRBD1 aligns across 10 bases. The ends lost 1 base at V and 2 bases at J; junction bases unmatched: 5. In germline, CDR1 is SGHAT, CDR2 FQNNGV. This CDR3 is 16 amino acids long. Here the CDR3 DNA reads TGTGCCAGCAGCTTAGCGGGGACAGGGGAACCCTACGAGCAGTACTTC. Its translation is CASSLAGTGEPYEQYF.

The rearrangement links TRBV29-1 to TRBJ2-7, with 7 bases aligning to TRBD2. Germline values: CDR1 SQVTM, CDR2 ANQGSEA. Trimming removed 4 bases from V and 2 bases from J; junction bases left unmatched: 8. CDR3 length: 14 amino acids. CDR3 in amino acids: CSVGLTGGAYEQYF. As DNA, the CDR3 is TGCAGCGTTGGTTTGACGGGAGGCGCCTACGAGCAGTACTTC.

The chain uses TRBV28 and TRBJ2-1; D gene ambiguous. The CDR3 loop spans 15 amino acids. V was pared by 2 bases and J by 13 bases, with 21 bases between. Germline lookup yields CDR1 MDHEN and CDR2 SYDVKM. In nucleotides, the CDR3 is TGTGCCAGCAGTTTACCCCTAGGAGTTTCGTACCGTCAGTTCTTC. Protein product: CASSLPLGVSYRQFF.

The rearrangement joins TRBV7-2 to TRBJ2-7; the match to TRBD2 covers 10 bases. With V trimmed by 3 bases and J by 5 bases, 16 bases remained unmatched. The CDR3 length is 18 residues. Germline CDR1 is SGHTA and CDR2 is FQGNSA. The CDR3 here is CASSLMSLASGSSNEQYF. CDR3 bases: TGTGCCAGCAGCTTGATGAGTCTTGCTAGCGGGAGTAGTAACGAGCAGTACTTC.

The V gene is TRBV7-3, the J gene TRBJ2-2; 10 bases are a match to TRBD2. The CDR3 is 14 residues long. The trim removed 5 bases at V and 4 bases at J, leaving 1 base unmatched. The germline V gene has CDR1 SGHTA and CDR2 FQGTGA. The CDR3 protein is CASSPSGSTGELFF. In DNA, the CDR3 is TGTGCCAGCAGCCCTAGCGGGAGCACCGGGGAGCTGTTTTTT. Complete variable domain (other parts from reference TRBV7-3 and TRBJ2-2): GAGVSQTPSNKVTEKGKYVELRCDPISGHTALYWYRQSLGQGPEFLIYFQGTGAADDSGLPNDRFFAVRPEGSVSTLKIQRTERGDSAVYLCASSPSGSTGELFFGEGSRLTVL.

This chain connects TRBV29-1 to TRBJ1-1; D gene unclear. CDR3 size: 11 residues. Germline values: CDR1 SQVTM, CDR2 ANQGSEA. V lost 7 bases to trimming and J lost 0 bases, with 6 bases between them. CDR3 in amino acids: CSGTLNTEAFF. CDR3 sequence (DNA): TGCAGCGGCACTTTGAACACTGAAGCTTTCTTT.

CDR3 DNA sequence: TGTGCCAGCAGTCGTCAACAGAGCTACACCTTC. Residues: CASSRQQSYTF. V and J are TRBV6-6 and TRBJ1-2; D remains ambiguous. Germline V gene data show CDR1 as MNHNY and CDR2 as SVGAGI (reference sequence). With 5 bases removed from V and 9 bases from J, the gap between germline ends came to 10 bases. The CDR3 has 11 residues.

The genes are TRBV6-2 or TRBV6-3 and TRBJ1-2, with 9 bases fitting TRBD1. V lost 5 bases and J lost 4; bases outside the gene matches: 5. The CDR3 sequence is 14 residues long. The germline CDR1 and CDR2 sequences are MNHEY and SVGEGT. This CDR3 reads CASSTGQGTYGYTF. In nucleotides, the CDR3 is TGTGCCAGCAGTACAGGACAGGGGACCTATGGCTACACCTTC.

This chain joins TRBV7-2 and TRBJ2-1; 11 nucleotides agree with TRBD2. J lost 4 bases, V lost 6 bases, and 8 bases had no gene match. Germline V CDR1 and CDR2: SGHTA, FQGNSA. The CDR3 runs 16 residues. The CDR3 sequence: CASSSVSSGRYNEQFF. The CDR3 region has the DNA TGTGCCAGCAGTTCTGTATCTAGCGGGAGGTACAATGAGCAGTTCTTC.

The chain employs TRBV7-2 and TRBJ1-5, with D hard to call. V was clipped by 5 bases and J by 4 bases, with 9 bases between them. This CDR3 region has 13 residues. Germline assignment: CDR1 SGHTA and CDR2 FQGNSA. CDR3 sequence: CASSPPGNQPQHF. CDR3 nucleotides: TGTGCCAGCAGCCCTCCGGGGAATCAGCCCCAGCATTTT.

The chain recombines TRBV7-4 with TRBJ1-3, with 7 bases that match TRBD1. This CDR3 region has 19 residues. Germline CDR1 reads SGHVT; CDR2 reads SQSDAQ. V lost 5 bases and J lost 0; bases outside the gene matches: 16. The CDR3 here is CASSPERQGVGSSGNTIYF. The DNA of the CDR3 is TGTGCCAGCAGCCCAGAAAGACAGGGTGTAGGTTCCTCTGGAAACACCATATATTTT.

The chain couples TRBV30 to TRBJ1-5; tentatively, D is TRBD1 (6 bases). V was trimmed by 2 bases and J by 1 base, leaving 12 bases between them. This CDR3 spans 15 amino acids. CDR1 is GTSNPN and CDR2 is SVGIG in the germline V gene (reference sequence). The CDR3 DNA reads TGTGCCTGGAGTAAAAAGACAGGAAGCAATCAGCCCCAGCATTTT. Encoded protein: CAWSKKTGSNQPQHF. The full variable domain, with the rest looked up from reference TRBV30 and TRBJ1-5, is SQTIHQWPATLVQPVGSPLSLECTVEGTSNPNLYWYRQAAGRGLQLLFYSVGIGQISSEVPQNLSASRPQDRQFILSSKKLLLSDSGFYLCAWSKKTGSNQPQHFGDGTRLSIL.

This clone was counted once. This rearrangement joins TRBV19 to TRBJ2-3, with 14 bases lining up with TRBD2. The CDR3 sequence is 19 residues long. Germline V CDR1 and CDR2: LNHDA, SQIVND (reference sequence). The trim removed 5 bases at V and 2 bases at J, leaving 12 bases unmatched. In nucleotides, the CDR3 is TGTGCCAGTAGTCCCCGGACTAGCGGGAGGACACGCCCCACAGATACGCAGTATTTT. Its translation is CASSPRTSGRTRPTDTQYF.

This clone was detected a few times. V gene TRBV18 combines with J gene TRBJ1-6, with 8 bases matching TRBD1. Germline CDR1 is KGHSH and CDR2 is LQKENI. The CDR3 has 16 amino acids. With 3 bases clipped from V and 7 bases from J, the junction kept 8 bases outside the gene matches. CDR3 residues: CASSPWTGRENSPLHF. DNA of the CDR3: TGTGCCAGCTCACCTTGGACAGGGAGGGAGAATTCACCCCTCCACTTT.